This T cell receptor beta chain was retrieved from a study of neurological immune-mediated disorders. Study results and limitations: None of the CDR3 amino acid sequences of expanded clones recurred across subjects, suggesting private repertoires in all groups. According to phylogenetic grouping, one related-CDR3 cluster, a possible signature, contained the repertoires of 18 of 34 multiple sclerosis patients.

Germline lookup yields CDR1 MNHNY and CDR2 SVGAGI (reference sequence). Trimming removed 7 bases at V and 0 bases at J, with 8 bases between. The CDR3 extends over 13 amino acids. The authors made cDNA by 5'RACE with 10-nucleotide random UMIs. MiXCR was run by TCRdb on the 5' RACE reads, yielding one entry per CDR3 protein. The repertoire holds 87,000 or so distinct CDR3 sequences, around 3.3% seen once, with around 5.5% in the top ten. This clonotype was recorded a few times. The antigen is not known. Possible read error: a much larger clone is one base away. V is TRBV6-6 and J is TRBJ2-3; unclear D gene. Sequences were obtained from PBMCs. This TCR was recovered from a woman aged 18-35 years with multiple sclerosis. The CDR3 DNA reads TGTGCCAGCAACCTCCTTAGCACAGATACGCAGTATTTT. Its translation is CASNLLSTDTQYF.